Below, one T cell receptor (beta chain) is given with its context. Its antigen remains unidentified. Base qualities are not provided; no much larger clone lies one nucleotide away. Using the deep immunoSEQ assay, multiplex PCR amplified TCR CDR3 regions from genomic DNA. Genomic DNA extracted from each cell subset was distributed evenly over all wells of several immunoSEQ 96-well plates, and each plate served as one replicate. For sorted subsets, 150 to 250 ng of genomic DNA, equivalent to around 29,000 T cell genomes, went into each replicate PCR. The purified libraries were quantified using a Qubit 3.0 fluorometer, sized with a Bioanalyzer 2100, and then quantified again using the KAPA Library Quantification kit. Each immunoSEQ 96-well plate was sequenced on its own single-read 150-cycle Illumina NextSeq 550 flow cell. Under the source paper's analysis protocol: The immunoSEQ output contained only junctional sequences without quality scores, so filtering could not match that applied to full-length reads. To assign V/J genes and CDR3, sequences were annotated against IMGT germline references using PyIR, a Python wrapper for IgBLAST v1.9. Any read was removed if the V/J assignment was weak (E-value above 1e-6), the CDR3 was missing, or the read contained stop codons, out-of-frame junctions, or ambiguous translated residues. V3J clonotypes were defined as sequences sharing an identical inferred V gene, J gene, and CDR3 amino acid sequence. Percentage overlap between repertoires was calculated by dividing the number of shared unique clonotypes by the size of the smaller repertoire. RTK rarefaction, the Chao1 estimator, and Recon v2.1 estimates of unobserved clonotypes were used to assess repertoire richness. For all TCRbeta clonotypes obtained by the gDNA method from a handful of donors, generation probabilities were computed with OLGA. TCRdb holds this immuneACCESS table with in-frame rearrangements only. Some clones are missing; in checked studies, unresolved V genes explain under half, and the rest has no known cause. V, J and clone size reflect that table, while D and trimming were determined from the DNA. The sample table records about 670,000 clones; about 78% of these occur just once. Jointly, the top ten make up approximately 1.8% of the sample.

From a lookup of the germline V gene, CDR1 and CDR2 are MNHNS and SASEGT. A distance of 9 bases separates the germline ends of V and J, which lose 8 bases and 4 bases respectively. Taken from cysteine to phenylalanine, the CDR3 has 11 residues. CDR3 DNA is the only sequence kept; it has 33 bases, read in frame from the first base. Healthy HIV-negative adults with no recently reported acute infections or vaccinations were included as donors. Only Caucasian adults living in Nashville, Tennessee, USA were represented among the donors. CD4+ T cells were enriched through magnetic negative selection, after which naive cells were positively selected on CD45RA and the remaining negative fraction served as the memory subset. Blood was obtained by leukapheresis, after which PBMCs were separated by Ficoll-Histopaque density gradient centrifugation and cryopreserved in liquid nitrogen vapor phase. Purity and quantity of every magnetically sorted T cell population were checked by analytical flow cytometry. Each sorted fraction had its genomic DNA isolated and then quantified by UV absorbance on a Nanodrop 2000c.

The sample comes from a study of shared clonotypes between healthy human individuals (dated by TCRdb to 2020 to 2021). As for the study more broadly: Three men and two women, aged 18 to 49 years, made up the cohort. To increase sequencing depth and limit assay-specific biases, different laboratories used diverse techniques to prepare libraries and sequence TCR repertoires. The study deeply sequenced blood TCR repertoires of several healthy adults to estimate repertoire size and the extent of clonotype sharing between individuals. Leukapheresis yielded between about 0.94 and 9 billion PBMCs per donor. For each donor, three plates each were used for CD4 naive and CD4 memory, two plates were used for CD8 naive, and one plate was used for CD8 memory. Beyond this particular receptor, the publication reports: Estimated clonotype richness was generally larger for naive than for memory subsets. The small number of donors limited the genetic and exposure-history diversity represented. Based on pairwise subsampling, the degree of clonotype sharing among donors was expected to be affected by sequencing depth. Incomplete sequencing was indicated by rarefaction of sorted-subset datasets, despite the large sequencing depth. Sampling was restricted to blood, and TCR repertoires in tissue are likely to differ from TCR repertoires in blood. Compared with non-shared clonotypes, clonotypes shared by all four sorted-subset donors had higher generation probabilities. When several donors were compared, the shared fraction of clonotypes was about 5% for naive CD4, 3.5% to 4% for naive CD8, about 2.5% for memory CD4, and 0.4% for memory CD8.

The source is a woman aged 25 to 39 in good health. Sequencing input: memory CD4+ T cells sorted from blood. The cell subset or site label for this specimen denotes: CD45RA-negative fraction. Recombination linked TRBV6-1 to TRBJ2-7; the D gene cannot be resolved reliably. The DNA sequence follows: TGTGCCAGCTTCGAGCGTTACGAGCAGTACTTC. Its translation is CASFERYEQYF.